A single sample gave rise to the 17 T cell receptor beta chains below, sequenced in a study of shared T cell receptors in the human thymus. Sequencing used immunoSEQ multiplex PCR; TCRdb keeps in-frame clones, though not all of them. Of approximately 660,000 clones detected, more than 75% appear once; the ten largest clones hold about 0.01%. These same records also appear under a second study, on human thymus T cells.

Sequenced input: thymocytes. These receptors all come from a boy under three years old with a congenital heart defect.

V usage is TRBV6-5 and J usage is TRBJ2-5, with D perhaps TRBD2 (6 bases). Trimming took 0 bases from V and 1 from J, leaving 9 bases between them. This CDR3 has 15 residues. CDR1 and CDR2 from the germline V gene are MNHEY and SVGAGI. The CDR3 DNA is TGTGCCAGCAGTTACTCGGGGGAGGCCCAAGAGACCCAGTACTTC. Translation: CASSYSGEAQETQYF.

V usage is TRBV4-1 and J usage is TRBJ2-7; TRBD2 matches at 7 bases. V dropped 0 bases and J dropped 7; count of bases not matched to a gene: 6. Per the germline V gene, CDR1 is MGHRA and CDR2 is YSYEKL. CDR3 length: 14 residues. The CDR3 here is CASSQDRTREEQYF. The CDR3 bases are TGCGCCAGCAGCCAAGATAGGACGCGGGAGGAGCAGTACTTC.

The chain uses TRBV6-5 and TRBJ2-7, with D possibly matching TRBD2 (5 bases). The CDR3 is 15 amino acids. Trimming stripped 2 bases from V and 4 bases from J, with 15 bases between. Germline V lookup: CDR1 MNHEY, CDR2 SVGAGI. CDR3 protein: CASSYAAWRKYEQYF. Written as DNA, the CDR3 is TGTGCCAGCAGTTACGCAGCGTGGAGGAAATACGAGCAGTACTTC.

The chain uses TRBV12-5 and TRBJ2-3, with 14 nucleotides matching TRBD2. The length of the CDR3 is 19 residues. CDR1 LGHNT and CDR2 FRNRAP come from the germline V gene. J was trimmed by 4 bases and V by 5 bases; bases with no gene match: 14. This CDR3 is CASGRAGDPTSGRADTQYF. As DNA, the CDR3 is TGTGCTAGTGGTCGGGCGGGGGATCCGACTAGCGGGAGGGCAGATACGCAGTATTTT.

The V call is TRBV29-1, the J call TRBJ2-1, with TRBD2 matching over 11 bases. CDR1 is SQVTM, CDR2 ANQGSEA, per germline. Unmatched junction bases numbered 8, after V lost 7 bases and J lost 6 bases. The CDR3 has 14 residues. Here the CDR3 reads CSALLAGGVNEQFF. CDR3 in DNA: TGCAGCGCCCTCTTAGCGGGAGGGGTCAATGAGCAGTTCTTC.

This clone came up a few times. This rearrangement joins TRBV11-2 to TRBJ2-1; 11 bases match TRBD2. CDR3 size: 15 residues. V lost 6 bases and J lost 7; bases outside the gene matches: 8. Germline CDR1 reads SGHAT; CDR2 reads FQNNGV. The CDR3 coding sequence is TGTGCCAGCAGGCGTACTAGCGGGAGTAAGAATGAGCAGTTCTTC. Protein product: CASRRTSGSKNEQFF.

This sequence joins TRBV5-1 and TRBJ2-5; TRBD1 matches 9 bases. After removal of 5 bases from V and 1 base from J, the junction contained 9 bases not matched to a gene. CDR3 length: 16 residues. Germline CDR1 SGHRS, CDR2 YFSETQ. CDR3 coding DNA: TGCGCCAGCAGTGGGCAGGACAGGGGACCCCAAGAGACCCAGTACTTC. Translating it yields CASSGQDRGPQETQYF.

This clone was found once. CDR3 in amino acids: CASSQDDREPYEQYF. Here the CDR3 DNA reads TGCGCCAGCAGCCAGGATGACAGGGAGCCCTACGAGCAGTACTTC. J is TRBJ2-7 and V is TRBV4-3; 7 bases are shared with TRBD1. J gave up 2 bases and V 3 bases, and 7 bases lay outside the gene matches. The CDR3 has 15 residues. The germline CDR1 and CDR2 sequences are LGHNA and YSLEER.

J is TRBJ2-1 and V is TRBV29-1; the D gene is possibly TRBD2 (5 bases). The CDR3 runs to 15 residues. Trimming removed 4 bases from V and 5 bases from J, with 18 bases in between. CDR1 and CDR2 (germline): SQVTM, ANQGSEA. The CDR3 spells CSVVLLKDFDNEQFF. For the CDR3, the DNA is TGCAGCGTTGTGCTCCTGAAGGACTTTGACAATGAGCAGTTCTTC.

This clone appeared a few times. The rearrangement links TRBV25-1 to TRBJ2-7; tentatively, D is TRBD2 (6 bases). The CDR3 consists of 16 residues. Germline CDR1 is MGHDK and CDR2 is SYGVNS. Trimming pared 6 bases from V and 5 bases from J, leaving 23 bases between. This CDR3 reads CASRPTSGTSPNEQYF. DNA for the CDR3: TGTGCCAGCAGGCCCACCTCCGGGACTTCACCTAACGAGCAGTACTTC.

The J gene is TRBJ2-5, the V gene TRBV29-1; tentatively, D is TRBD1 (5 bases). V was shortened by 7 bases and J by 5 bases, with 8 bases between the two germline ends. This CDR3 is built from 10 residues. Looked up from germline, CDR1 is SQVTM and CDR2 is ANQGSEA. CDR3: CSGGVETQYF. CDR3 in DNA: TGCAGCGGGGGCGTGGAGACCCAGTACTTC.

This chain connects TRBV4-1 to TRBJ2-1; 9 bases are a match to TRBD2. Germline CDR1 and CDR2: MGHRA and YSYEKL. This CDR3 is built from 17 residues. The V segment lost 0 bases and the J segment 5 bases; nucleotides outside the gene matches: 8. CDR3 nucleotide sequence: TGCGCCAGCAGCCAAGATAGGGAGATAGCGGGGGACAATGAGCAGTTCTTC. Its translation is CASSQDREIAGDNEQFF.

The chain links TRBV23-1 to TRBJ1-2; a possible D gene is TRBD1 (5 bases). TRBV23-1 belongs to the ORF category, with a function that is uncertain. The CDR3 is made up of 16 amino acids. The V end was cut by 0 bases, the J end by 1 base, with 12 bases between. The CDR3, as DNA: TGCGCCAGCAGTCAATCGGAAAGACAGATTAACTATGGCTACACCTTC. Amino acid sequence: CASSQSERQINYGYTF.

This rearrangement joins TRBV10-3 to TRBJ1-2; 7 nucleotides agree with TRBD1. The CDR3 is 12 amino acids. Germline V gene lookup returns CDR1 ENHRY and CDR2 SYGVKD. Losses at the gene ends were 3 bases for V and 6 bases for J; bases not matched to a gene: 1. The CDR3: CAISDRGDGYTF. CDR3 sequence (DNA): TGTGCCATCAGTGACAGGGGGGATGGCTACACCTTC.

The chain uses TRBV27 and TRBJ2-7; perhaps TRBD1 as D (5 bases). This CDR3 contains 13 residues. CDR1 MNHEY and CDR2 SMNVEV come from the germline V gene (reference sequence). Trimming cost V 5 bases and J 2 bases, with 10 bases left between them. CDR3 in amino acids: CASSHGRAYEQYF. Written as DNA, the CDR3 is TGTGCCAGCAGTCACGGCAGGGCCTACGAGCAGTACTTC.

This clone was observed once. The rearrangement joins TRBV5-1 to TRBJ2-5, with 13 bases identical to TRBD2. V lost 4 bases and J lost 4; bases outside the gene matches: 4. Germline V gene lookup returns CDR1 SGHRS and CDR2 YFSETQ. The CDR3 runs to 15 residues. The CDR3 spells CASSHGTSGTETQYF. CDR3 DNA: TGCGCCAGCAGCCACGGGACTAGCGGGACAGAGACCCAGTACTTC.

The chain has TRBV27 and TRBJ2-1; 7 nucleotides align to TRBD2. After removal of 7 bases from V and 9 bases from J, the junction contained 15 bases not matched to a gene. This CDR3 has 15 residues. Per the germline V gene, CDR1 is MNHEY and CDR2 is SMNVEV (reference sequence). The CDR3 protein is CASKSRLAGGSEQFF. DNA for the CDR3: TGTGCCAGCAAGTCTCGACTGGCCGGCGGGAGTGAGCAGTTCTTC.